This note documents a single T cell receptor (beta chain) sequence. Its antigen remains unknown. Germline V gene data show CDR1 as SGHRS and CDR2 as YFSETQ. Trimming cost V 4 bases and J 7 bases; bases outside gene matches: 9. The CDR3 runs to 14 residues. These data belong to a study of cytomegalovirus exposure and HLA in healthy donors. Study outcomes and limitations: A later analysis associated 15,000 to 20,000 TCR beta sequences with HLA alleles at a 0.05 false discovery rate.

The PCR ran on 60 Vbeta and 13 Jbeta primers. Profiled with immunoSEQ multiplex PCR; TCRdb holds only in-frame clones, not every one. The sample shows 100,000 to 150,000 clones, about 78% of them seen only once. The sequence was obtained from a female donor in good health and CMV-seronegative. The gene calls are TRBV5-1 and TRBJ1-1; 8 nucleotides match TRBD1. The material sequenced was PBMCs. CDR3 in amino acids: CASSRAGQELEAFF. The DNA of the CDR3 is TGCGCCAGCAGCCGCGCGGGACAGGAGCTTGAAGCTTTCTTT.